The rows below give T cell receptor beta chains drawn from one sample of a study of blood T cell repertoires in COVID-19. Generated by immunoSEQ multiplex PCR, the TCRdb table keeps only in-frame clones and is missing some. There are about 56,000 clones in the sample; around 90% occur only once, and around 18% lies in the top ten. The sample was peripheral blood. Every receptor here comes from a human donor in a cohort sampled during active COVID-19. The CDR3 runs from the conserved cysteine through the conserved F or W. D genes are given only for firm matches. The size of a clone is reported for some rows only, either as once, few or many, or as a class for expanded clones.

v_gene	j_gene	d_gene	abundance	len	CDR3nt	CDR3aa
TRBV19	TRBJ2-1	NA	NA	12	TGTGCCAGTAGTGTACAGGGAAATGAGCAGTTCTTC	CASSVQGNEQFF
TRBV9	TRBJ2-1	TRBD2	NA	16	TGTGCCAGCAGCCCCCGAGGTAGCGGGGGGGCAAATGAGCAGTTCTTC	CASSPRGSGGANEQFF
TRBV9	TRBJ2-3	NA	NA	16	TGTGCCAGCAGCGCCGGAGATCGCCTAGTATCGGATACGCAGTATTTT	CASSAGDRLVSDTQYF
TRBV3-1/TRBV3-2	TRBJ2-7	TRBD2	NA	15	TGTGCCAGCAGCCAAGCCCAGCGGGGGCCATACGAGCAGTACTTC	CASSQAQRGPYEQYF
TRBV6-6	TRBJ1-3	NA	once	14	TGTGCCAGCGGTGGGCTGAGCTCTGGAAACACCATATATTTT	CASGGLSSGNTIYF
TRBV27	TRBJ1-2	NA	NA	15	TGTGCCAGCAGTTTATACCCCGACAGGAACTATGGCTACACCTTC	CASSLYPDRNYGYTF
TRBV18	TRBJ1-2	NA	NA	17	TGTGCCAGCTCACTAAATTCACCGGGGGGACCAGAATATGGCTACACCTTC	CASSLNSPGGPEYGYTF
TRBV4-2	TRBJ2-1	NA	NA	15	TGTGCCAGCAGCCAAGATGGGCTTTCCTACAATGAGCAGTTCTTC	CASSQDGLSYNEQFF
TRBV4-3	TRBJ2-3	NA	NA	15	TGCGCCAGCAGCCAAGGGCATTATGGGCTAGATACGCAGTATTTT	CASSQGHYGLDTQYF
TRBV9	TRBJ2-2	NA	NA	16	TGTGCCAGCAGCGTAGAAGAGCGGATCTACACCGGGGAGCTGTTTTTT	CASSVEERIYTGELFF
TRBV19	TRBJ1-4	NA	NA	15	TGTGCCAGTAGTCCGGGGGATTTAACTAATGAAAAACTGTTTTTT	CASSPGDLTNEKLFF
TRBV19	TRBJ2-7	TRBD1	NA	16	TGTGCCAGTAGTATTCGGCCAGGGGGCGTCTTTGGCGAGCAGTACTTC	CASSIRPGGVFGEQYF
TRBV7-9	TRBJ1-5	NA	few	14	TGTGCCAGCAGCCCAGGGGCTAACCTTCAGCCCCAGCATTTT	CASSPGANLQPQHF
TRBV19	TRBJ2-1	NA	NA	16	TGTGCCAGTGGTGGGGGAGGTGGGAAGGCCTACAATGAGCAGTTCTTC	CASGGGGGKAYNEQFF
TRBV25-1	TRBJ2-3	NA	NA	17	TGTGCCAGCAGTGAAGTTGGTGTAACTGCTAGCACAGATACGCAGTATTTT	CASSEVGVTASTDTQYF
TRBV4-1	TRBJ1-5	TRBD1	NA	15	TGCGCCAGCAGCCTTACGGACAGGGGAAATCAGCCCCAGCATTTT	CASSLTDRGNQPQHF
TRBV7-9	TRBJ1-1	NA	NA	13	TGTGCCAGCAGCCTAACAGGGCTCACTGAAGCTTTCTTT	CASSLTGLTEAFF
TRBV27	TRBJ1-2	TRBD1	NA	15	TGTGCCACTGGGCGGACAGGGGGCTTGAGCTATGGCTACACCTTC	CATGRTGGLSYGYTF
TRBV7-9	TRBJ2-3	TRBD2	NA	15	TGTGCCAGCACCCCGGGTAGCGGGGTCACAGATACGCAGTATTTT	CASTPGSGVTDTQYF
TRBV7-9	TRBJ2-7	TRBD1	NA	14	TGTGCCAGCAGCAGGGAAGACAGGGTCCACGAGCAGTACTTC	CASSREDRVHEQYF
TRBV9	TRBJ2-3	TRBD1	NA	15	TGTGCCAGCAGCGCCCGACCTGACAGGGCCTATACGCAGTATTTT	CASSARPDRAYTQYF
TRBV19	TRBJ2-5	TRBD2	NA	16	TGTGCCAGTAGTATGGAGGGCTCTAGCGGGCCGACGACCCAGTACTTC	CASSMEGSSGPTTQYF
TRBV4-3	TRBJ2-7	NA	once	13	TGCGCCAGCAGCCAAGCTCAGGGTTACGAGCAGTACTTC	CASSQAQGYEQYF
TRBV10-3	TRBJ1-1	NA	NA	14	TGTGCCATCAGTGATTTTGTAAGGGGCACTGAAGCTTTCTTT	CAISDFVRGTEAFF
TRBV9	TRBJ1-2	NA	NA	14	TGTGCCAGCAGCGTAGGTCAGTTCCCTTATGGCTACACCTTC	CASSVGQFPYGYTF
TRBV10-3	TRBJ1-1	NA	NA	13	TGTGCCATCAGTTCGCAGCCGGGTTCTGAAGCTTTCTTT	CAISSQPGSEAFF
TRBV6-6	TRBJ2-3	TRBD1	NA	16	TGTGCCAGCGGAACAGGGGGGCACTCCAGCACAGATACGCAGTATTTT	CASGTGGHSSTDTQYF
TRBV6-5	TRBJ1-5	NA	NA	14	TGTGCCAGCAGTTCAGGATATAGCAATCAGCCCCAGCATTTT	CASSSGYSNQPQHF
TRBV19	TRBJ1-5	NA	NA	15	TGTGCCAGTAGTTCGGACTCTTGGGCCAATCAGCCCCAGCATTTT	CASSSDSWANQPQHF
TRBV25-1	TRBJ1-2	TRBD1	once	16	TGTGCCAGCAGTGAGGGACAGGGGGTGGGTAACTATGGCTACACCTTC	CASSEGQGVGNYGYTF
TRBV5-1	TRBJ2-5	NA	NA	13	TGCGCCAGCCGGGGGACGATACAAGAGACCCAGTACTTC	CASRGTIQETQYF
TRBV6-5	TRBJ1-6	TRBD1	NA	13	TGTGCCAGCACAGACAGGGAAAATTCACCCCTCCACTTT	CASTDRENSPLHF
TRBV4-1	TRBJ1-2	NA	NA	17	TGCGCCAGCAGCCAAGACTCTATACCGAGCCTAAACTATGGCTACACCTTC	CASSQDSIPSLNYGYTF
TRBV7-9	TRBJ2-1	TRBD2	once	19	TGTGCCAGCAGCCGTAGTACGGGACTAGCGGGGGGGAAGACAAAGGAGCAGTTCTTC	CASSRSTGLAGGKTKEQFF
TRBV21-1	TRBJ2-2	NA	NA	18	TGTGCCAGCAGCACGTACGGTAGCGGGGCTAAGAACACCGGGGAGCTGTTTTTT	CASSTYGSGAKNTGELFF
TRBV19	TRBJ2-1	NA	NA	14	TGTGCCAGCACGCGGGGTGGCTCCTACAATGAGCAGTTCTTC	CASTRGGSYNEQFF
TRBV5-1	TRBJ1-1	TRBD1	NA	14	TGCGCCAGCAGCGTGTACAGGGGGGGCGCTGAAGCTTTCTTT	CASSVYRGGAEAFF
TRBV12-5	TRBJ1-6	NA	NA	13	TGTGCTAGTGGTTTGGGGGCCGGATCACCCCTCCACTTT	CASGLGAGSPLHF
TRBV7-9	TRBJ1-2	TRBD1	NA	15	TGTGCCAGCAGCTCCACAGGGGGCGCCCACTATGGCTACACCTTC	CASSSTGGAHYGYTF
TRBV5-1	TRBJ2-2	NA	NA	15	TGCGCCAGCAGCTTGGGAGACAGGAACACCGGGGAGCTGTTTTTT	CASSLGDRNTGELFF
TRBV5-1	TRBJ2-7	NA	NA	13	TGCGCCAGCAGAGATATGGCCTCCTACGAGCAGTACTTC	CASRDMASYEQYF
TRBV7-9	TRBJ2-3	TRBD2	once	14	TGTGCCAGCAGCAGTACAGCGGGGACAGATACGCAGTATTTT	CASSSTAGTDTQYF
TRBV5-8	TRBJ1-5	NA	few	13	TGTGCCAGCAGCGTAAACACGAATCAGCCCCAGCATTTT	CASSVNTNQPQHF
TRBV11-3	TRBJ2-1	TRBD2	NA	16	TGTGCCAGCAGCCCCCGGGGTAGCGGGGACTACAATGGGCAGTTCTTC	CASSPRGSGDYNGQFF
TRBV14	TRBJ2-5	NA	NA	14	TGTGCCAGCAGCCAAATCGGGAACCAAGAGACCCAGTACTTC	CASSQIGNQETQYF
TRBV10-3	TRBJ1-2	TRBD1	NA	13	TGTGCCAACGGACAGGGACTTAACTATGGCTACACCTTC	CANGQGLNYGYTF
TRBV6-2/TRBV6-3	TRBJ2-7	TRBD2	NA	13	TGTGCCAGCAGCCGGGGACTAGCTTACGAGCAGTACTTC	CASSRGLAYEQYF
TRBV11-2	TRBJ1-1	NA	NA	15	TGTGCCAGCAGCTTAGATAGCTACGGTGGCACTGAAGCTTTCTTT	CASSLDSYGGTEAFF
TRBV6-2/TRBV6-3	TRBJ2-2	NA	few	15	TGTGCCAGCAGCCACGGACCTCTAGGGGCCGGGGAGCTGTTTTTT	CASSHGPLGAGELFF